These T cell receptor beta chains were read from a single sample in a study of blood T cell repertoires in COVID-19. Data came from immunoSEQ multiplex PCR; TCRdb stores just in-frame clones and leaves some out. The data contain 150,000 to 200,000 clones, around four fifths of them singletons. The source material was peripheral blood. These receptors were obtained from a young woman with acute or convalescent COVID-19. Both conserved end residues are part of each CDR3. The order of the fields is clone size, V gene, D gene, J gene, CDR3 DNA, CDR3 protein. The D gene is left open where the match is weak. Size is stated for part of the rows, as once, few or many counts, or as a class when the clone is expanded.

clone_size: few; v_call: TRBV6-5; d_call: NA; j_call: TRBJ1-5; cdr3_nt: TGTGCCAGCAGACACGGAGGGAAGGCGTCGGCCCAGCATTTT; cdr3_aa: CASRHGGKASAQHF
clone_size: NA; v_call: TRBV5-4; d_call: NA; j_call: TRBJ2-5; cdr3_nt: TGTGCCAGCAGATTGGGACTCCAAGAGACCCAGTACTTC; cdr3_aa: CASRLGLQETQYF
clone_size: few; v_call: TRBV25-1; d_call: NA; j_call: TRBJ1-1; cdr3_nt: TGTGCCAGCAGTAATTTCGGGACTGAAGCTTTCTTT; cdr3_aa: CASSNFGTEAFF
clone_size: NA; v_call: TRBV5-6; d_call: TRBD2; j_call: TRBJ2-3; cdr3_nt: TGTGCCAGCAGCGAGACTAGCGGGGGAGGCTATACGCAGTATTTT; cdr3_aa: CASSETSGGGYTQYF
clone_size: NA; v_call: TRBV27; d_call: TRBD1; j_call: TRBJ1-2; cdr3_nt: TGTGCCAGCAGTCCGGGACAGGGGGCGGTCTACTATGGCTACACCTTC; cdr3_aa: CASSPGQGAVYYGYTF
clone_size: NA; v_call: TRBV19; d_call: NA; j_call: TRBJ1-5; cdr3_nt: TGTGCCAGTAGTCCAGAGGAGGGTAGGGATCAGCCCCAGCATTTT; cdr3_aa: CASSPEEGRDQPQHF
clone_size: NA; v_call: TRBV6-2/TRBV6-3; d_call: TRBD2; j_call: TRBJ2-7; cdr3_nt: TGTGCCAGCAGTTACGGGACTAGCGCCTACGAGCAGTACTTC; cdr3_aa: CASSYGTSAYEQYF
clone_size: few; v_call: TRBV27; d_call: TRBD2; j_call: TRBJ2-5; cdr3_nt: TGTGCCAGCAGTTTACTAGCGGGGGGCCAAGAGACCCAGTACTTC; cdr3_aa: CASSLLAGGQETQYF
clone_size: once; v_call: TRBV6-5; d_call: TRBD1; j_call: TRBJ2-7; cdr3_nt: TGTGCCAGCAGTACCGACAGGGGACCCTACGAGCAGTACTTC; cdr3_aa: CASSTDRGPYEQYF
clone_size: NA; v_call: TRBV27; d_call: TRBD1; j_call: TRBJ2-2; cdr3_nt: TGTGCCAGCAAGGGACAGTACTTCACCGGGGAGCTGTTTTTT; cdr3_aa: CASKGQYFTGELFF
clone_size: NA; v_call: TRBV30; d_call: TRBD1; j_call: TRBJ1-6; cdr3_nt: TGTGCCTGGGACAGGACAGGGCTGGATTCACCCCTCCACTTT; cdr3_aa: CAWDRTGLDSPLHF
clone_size: NA; v_call: TRBV14; d_call: NA; j_call: TRBJ1-2; cdr3_nt: TGTGCCAGCAGCCAAGTGAGGAGGTCTGTCCACACCTTC; cdr3_aa: CASSQVRRSVHTF
clone_size: NA; v_call: TRBV30; d_call: TRBD2; j_call: TRBJ2-2; cdr3_nt: TGTGCCTGGAGTGCTAGCGGGAGATATCACGGGGAGCTGTTTTTT; cdr3_aa: CAWSASGRYHGELFF
clone_size: once; v_call: TRBV6-1; d_call: NA; j_call: TRBJ1-2; cdr3_nt: TGTGCCAGCAGTGATACGGCGGAGGGTGGCTACACCTTC; cdr3_aa: CASSDTAEGGYTF
clone_size: NA; v_call: TRBV28; d_call: NA; j_call: TRBJ2-5; cdr3_nt: TGTGCCAGCACCCCAGACTATCAAGAGACCCAGTACTTC; cdr3_aa: CASTPDYQETQYF
clone_size: NA; v_call: TRBV6-2/TRBV6-3; d_call: NA; j_call: TRBJ2-6; cdr3_nt: TGTGCCAGCAGTTACGTAGGAGGGCGGAGCTCTGGGGCCAACGTCCTGACTTTC; cdr3_aa: CASSYVGGRSSGANVLTF
clone_size: NA; v_call: TRBV11-2; d_call: TRBD1; j_call: TRBJ2-3; cdr3_nt: TGTGCCAGCGGCGACTGGCCACAGGGGGCAGTGGGCACAGATACGCAGTATTTT; cdr3_aa: CASGDWPQGAVGTDTQYF